This T cell receptor (beta chain) derives from a study of siplizumab effects on memory and regulatory T cells. About 9.8 x 10^4 TCR templates per sample were sequenced. TCRdb's table, derived via immunoSEQ multiplex PCR, lists solely in-frame clones and lacks some. This sample has around 100,000 clones, with about 94% found just once. Regarding this clone: The antigen remains unidentified.

Study-level points and caveats: Treatment with siplizumab left mappable alloreactive CD4+ clones averaging approximately 69% Treg-derived, compared with 26.9% in controls. Roughly 80-96% of proliferating CD4+ or CD8+ clones lacked an assignable naive or memory phenotype.

The V and J ends lost 4 bases and 4 bases, in that order; junction bases with no gene match: 13. CDR3 length equals 18 residues. The V gene's germline CDR1 is MDHEN and CDR2 SYDVKM. The genes are TRBV28 and TRBJ2-1; 10 bases map to TRBD2. Input material: CD4+ T cells sorted from blood. This TCR derives from a human donor in good health. The CDR3 here is CASSSIRRASGRYNEQFF. In nucleotides, the CDR3 is TGTGCCAGCAGTTCTATTCGGAGAGCTAGCGGGAGATACAATGAGCAGTTCTTC.